This T cell receptor (beta chain) was observed in a study of T cells and Merkel cell carcinoma outcomes. General study findings and limits: In Merkel cell carcinoma, repertoire and T-cell density reportedly predicted outcomes.

In the case of this clone: Antigen specificity is unknown.

TCRdb keeps only in-frame clones here, not all; method: immunoSEQ multiplex PCR. The sample has 12,000 to 15,000 clones, around nine tenths seen once. The CDR3 has 15 amino acids. Trimming left V 1 base short and J 0 bases short, with 10 bases between. Germline CDR1 SGHNT, CDR2 YYREEE (reference sequence). The sequenced material came from tumor tissue from Merkel cell carcinoma. This sequence was found in a human donor with Merkel cell carcinoma. The chain couples TRBV5-4 to TRBJ1-2; the D is unclear. The CDR3: CASSLNWAANYGYTF. The CDR3 bases are TGTGCCAGCAGCTTGAACTGGGCAGCTAACTATGGCTACACCTTC. The full variable domain, completed using reference TRBV5-4 and TRBJ1-2, is ETGVTQSPTHLIKTRGQQVTLRCSSQSGHNTVSWYQQALGQGPQFIFQYYREEENGRGNFPPRFSGLQFPNYSSELNVNALELDDSALYLCASSLNWAANYGYTFGSGTRLTVV.